This T cell receptor (beta chain) stems from a study of T cells in women clearing cervical HPV infection. Overall study findings and caveats: CIN3+ cases had significantly higher TCR repertoire richness than controls, but evenness did not differ. Controls had more TRBV6-7 (0.16%) than cases (about 0.11%).

MY09/MY11 PCR detected cervical HPV DNA; dot-blot assigned genotypes. V lost 4 bases and J 1 base, leaving 10 bases between the germline ends. Germline V lookup: CDR1 KGHSH, CDR2 LQKENI. This CDR3 comprises 14 residues. Data came from immunoSEQ multiplex PCR; TCRdb stores just in-frame clones and leaves some out. The sample has about 48,000 clones. Worth noting for this clone: Its target is not known. The CDR3 goes on 3 residues after the read ends, and that part is filled in from the germline J gene.

Sequenced sample: blood buffy coat. This chain links TRBV18 with TRBJ1-1, with D perhaps matching TRBD1 (6 bases). This TCR was sampled from a woman aged 18 to 75 with a cervical HPV16 infection that either progressed to CIN3+ or cleared (not recorded which). The sequenced CDR3 bases are TGTGCCAGCTCACTCAAGACAGGGAACACTGAA. This sequence encodes CASSLKTGNTE. The whole CDR3 is CASSLKTGNTEAFF.